This T cell receptor beta chain was sequenced for a study of T-cell reconstitution after alpha-beta-depleted transplantation in children (dated by TCRdb to the mid-2010s). The study in broad terms: Using TCR repertoire profiling, the study followed T-cell immune reconstitution in a quantitative way in children after TCRalphabeta/CD19-depleted allogeneic hematopoietic cell transplantation.

The library was prepared using PCR. TCRdb shows the sequencer as Illumina HiSeq 2500. To normalize quantification of the TCRbeta repertoire, the TCR libraries were built with molecular barcoding that relied on unique molecular identifiers. TCRdb passed the public sequencing reads through fastp at Q25 and MiXCR, retaining productive beta sequences. Rows with one shared CDR3 protein collapse into an entry with the most common genes and DNA. This sample comprises 450,000 to 600,000 distinct CDR3 sequences, approximately 20% of them detected only once. The ten biggest clones cover 3% to 3.5% of the sample. From the germline V gene, CDR1 is SQVTM and CDR2 is ANQGSEA. V lost 5 bases and J lost 7 bases; the stretch between them is 14 bases long. Reading from cysteine to phenylalanine, the CDR3 counts 12 amino acids. Of all the DNA, just the CDR3 is kept, 36 bases in frame from base 1. The table lists this clonotype with a few counts. Its antigen is still unknown. No per-base quality is available; no much larger clone lies one base away.

The chain is made from TRBV29-1 and TRBJ1-2; TRBD1 might be the D gene, on 5 matching bases. This material consisted of PBMCs from the stem cell graft donor, taken from the stem cell graft. The receptor comes from a human donor who donated a stem cell graft to a child with acute lymphoblastic leukemia. The CDR3 region: CSVYRQGFGYTF. The bases are TGCAGCGTTTATCGTCAGGGTTTTGGCTACACCTTC.